This entry lists 16 T cell receptor beta chains sequenced from one sample in a study of tissue T cells after allogeneic stem cell transplantation. Method: immunoSEQ multiplex PCR; TCRdb's copy keeps in-frame clones and lacks some. Here the sample spans tens of thousands of clones, 80% to 95% being singletons. The sample consisted of blood, taken before transplantation. These receptors were collected from a woman between 35 and 75 years old who later had graft-versus-host disease after an allogeneic stem cell transplant.

As DNA, the CDR3 is TGTGCCAGCAGCCAGCGTAGGGACAGCAATCAGCCCCAGCATTTT. Its translation is CASSQRRDSNQPQHF. The chain carries TRBV4-2 and TRBJ1-5; D possibly corresponds to TRBD1 (5 bases). This CDR3 has 15 residues. The germline V gene encodes CDR1 LGHNA and CDR2 YNFKEQ. Trimming left V 3 bases short and J 1 base short, with 10 bases between.

The chain carries TRBV6-2 or TRBV6-3 and TRBJ2-2; D remains unclear. CDR1 and CDR2 from the germline V gene are MNHEY and SVGEGT. V lost 4 bases, J lost 6 bases, and 9 bases lay in between. The CDR3 runs to 13 residues. The CDR3 reads CASSSRSAGELFF. Here the CDR3 DNA reads TGTGCCAGCAGTTCACGCTCTGCCGGGGAGCTGTTTTTT.

Remarks on this clone: The sample carries other DNA sequences with the same CDR3. This chain uses TRBV27 with TRBJ2-3, with D unclear. Germline V gene data show CDR1 as MNHEY and CDR2 as SMNVEV (reference sequence). The V end was cut by 2 bases, the J end by 1 base, with 4 bases between. The CDR3 loop spans 13 amino acids. CDR3 region: CASSLVGTDTQYF. The CDR3 DNA reads as TGTGCCAGCAGTTTAGTAGGCACAGATACGCAGTATTTT.

The CDR3 loop is CASSRYNSPLHF. The CDR3 coding sequence is TGTGCCAGCAGTAGATATAATTCACCCCTCCACTTT. The chain combines TRBV27 with TRBJ1-6; D call uncertain. V lost 5 bases and J 4 bases, leaving 3 bases between the germline ends. This CDR3 has 12 amino acids. Germline-derived CDR1 and CDR2 are MNHEY and SMNVEV (reference sequence).

V gene TRBV7-8 combines with J gene TRBJ2-7; 9 bases map to TRBD2. The junction had 15 bases not matched to a gene; V was cut back by 5 bases and J by 7 bases. CDR1 is SGHVS, CDR2 FQNEAQ, per germline. CDR3 length equals 16 residues. The CDR3 reads CASSQRLAADFGEQYF. The CDR3 bases are TGTGCCAGCAGCCAGAGACTAGCGGCCGATTTTGGGGAGCAGTACTTC. Full variable domain (outside the CDR3, taken from reference TRBV7-8 and TRBJ2-7): GAGVSQSPRYKVAKRGQDVALRCDPISGHVSLFWYQQALGQGPEFLTYFQNEAQLDKSGLPSDRFFAERPEGSVSTLKIQRTQQEDSAVYLCASSQRLAADFGEQYFGPGTRLTVT.

This sequence joins TRBV28 and TRBJ2-3; TRBD2 agrees at 7 bases. Germline V gene lookup returns CDR1 MDHEN and CDR2 SYDVKM. V gave up 2 bases and J gave up 4 bases; unmatched junction bases: 9. CDR3 length: 16 amino acids. CDR3 coding DNA: TGTGCCAGCAGTTTAGGCGGAGGCGGGAGAGCAGATACGCAGTATTTT. Its translation: CASSLGGGGRADTQYF.

The V and J genes are TRBV19 and TRBJ2-7; 10 positions agree with TRBD2. Germline CDR1 and CDR2: LNHDA and SQIVND (reference sequence). With 1 base clipped from V and 2 bases from J, the junction kept 8 bases outside the gene matches. This CDR3 has 17 amino acids. The CDR3 here is CASSIGASGSSAYEQYF. The CDR3 DNA sequence: TGTGCCAGTAGTATAGGGGCTAGCGGGAGTTCCGCCTACGAGCAGTACTTC. The whole variable domain, remainder taken from reference TRBV19 and TRBJ2-7, is DGGITQSPKYLFRKEGQNVTLSCEQNLNHDAMYWYRQDPGQGLRLIYYSQIVNDFQKGDIAEGYSVSREKKESFPLTVTSAQKNPTAFYLCASSIGASGSSAYEQYFGPGTRLTVT.

This sequence joins TRBV30 and TRBJ1-4; D gene ambiguous. V lost 0 bases and J lost 12, with 8 bases in between. The germline gives CDR1 GTSNPN, CDR2 SVGIG (reference sequence). The CDR3 sequence is 11 residues long. Here the CDR3 DNA reads TGTGCCTGGAGTGTACGAAGCGAACTGTTTTTT. Amino acid sequence: CAWSVRSELFF.

This chain uses TRBV13 with TRBJ2-1, with 12 nucleotides matching TRBD2. CDR1 is PRHDT and CDR2 is FYEKMQ in the germline V gene (reference sequence). The junction had 13 bases not matched to a gene; V was cut back by 5 bases and J by 5 bases. CDR3 size: 18 residues. The CDR3 loop reads CASSPALLRLAGDNEQFF. The CDR3 nucleotides read TGTGCCAGCAGCCCTGCCCTCTTACGACTAGCGGGAGACAATGAGCAGTTCTTC.

This chain joins TRBV7-2 and TRBJ2-1, with D unresolved. Looked up from germline, CDR1 is SGHTA and CDR2 is FQGNSA. Trimming stripped 1 base from V and 2 bases from J, with 12 bases between. CDR3 length: 16 residues. The CDR3 here is CASSLVRINAYNEQFF. CDR3 coding DNA: TGTGCCAGCAGCTTAGTGAGGATTAATGCCTACAATGAGCAGTTCTTC.

The chain employs TRBV5-4 and TRBJ2-2; D not certain. The CDR3 runs to 12 residues. The germline V and J ends were trimmed by 2 bases and 8 bases, with 7 bases remaining between them. CDR1 and CDR2 (germline): SGHNT, YYREEE (reference sequence). The CDR3 protein is CASSFHVGELFF. CDR3 nucleotides: TGTGCCAGCAGCTTTCATGTGGGGGAGCTGTTTTTT.

There are a few counts of this clone. This chain connects TRBV5-1 to TRBJ2-1; 9 nucleotides agree with TRBD2. This CDR3 contains 16 residues. V shed 0 bases, J shed 6 bases, and the junction held 7 bases outside the gene matches. CDR1 and CDR2 from the germline V gene are SGHRS and YFSETQ. CDR3 in DNA: TGCGCCAGCAGCTTGGCCCCTAGCGGGACTGCCAATGAGCAGTTCTTC. Its protein is CASSLAPSGTANEQFF. The full variable domain, with the rest looked up from reference TRBV5-1 and TRBJ2-1, is KAGVTQTPRYLIKTRGQQVTLSCSPISGHRSVSWYQQTPGQGLQFLFEYFSETQRNKGNFPGRFSGRQFSNSRSEMNVSTLELGDSALYLCASSLAPSGTANEQFFGPGTRLTVL.

The V and J genes are TRBV11-2 and TRBJ2-3; a weak D match, TRBD1 (6 bases). V gave up 1 base and J gave up 2 bases, with 7 bases separating them. From germline, CDR1 is SGHAT and CDR2 FQNNGV. This CDR3 is 14 amino acids long. This CDR3 reads CASSLGTVTDTQYF. The CDR3, as DNA: TGTGCCAGCAGCTTAGGGACAGTCACAGATACGCAGTATTTT.

The CDR3 loop is CASSLWREDGNEQFF. The CDR3 nucleotides are TGTGCCAGCAGTTTATGGCGGGAGGACGGCAATGAGCAGTTCTTC. The chain combines TRBV27 with TRBJ2-1; TRBD2 matches at 8 bases. Trimming cost V 1 base and J 6 bases; bases outside gene matches: 5. This CDR3 region has 15 residues. Germline CDR1 and CDR2: MNHEY and SMNVEV (reference sequence).

This chain uses TRBV14 with TRBJ1-2; D is uncertain. Trimming removed 4 bases at V and 3 bases at J, with 9 bases between. The CDR3 has 13 amino acids. Germline V gene data show CDR1 as SGHDN and CDR2 as FVKESK. CDR3 in amino acids: CASSPRRDYGYTF. CDR3 nucleotide sequence: TGTGCCAGCAGCCCCAGGAGGGACTATGGCTACACCTTC.

V gene TRBV13 combines with J gene TRBJ1-1; D is unclear. Trimming cost V 2 bases and J 4 bases, with 11 bases left between them. Germline V lookup: CDR1 PRHDT, CDR2 FYEKMQ (reference sequence). The CDR3 totals 14 residues. The CDR3 sequence: CASSLYAVFTEAFF. In DNA, the CDR3 is TGTGCCAGCAGCTTATATGCGGTCTTCACTGAAGCTTTCTTT.